The rows below give T cell receptor beta chains drawn from one sample of a study of T cell responses to AZD1222 COVID-19 vaccine. Only in-frame clones appear in the TCRdb table, and some are missing; sequencing was by immunoSEQ multiplex PCR. The sample lists about 150,000 clones; 80% to 95% were seen once. This specimen consisted of peripheral blood, obtained on day 0 of MenACWY control vaccination. The source is an adult in good health. CDR3s include the opening cysteine and the closing phenylalanine or tryptophan. A D gene is named only where the DNA matches it firmly. Clone size is shown for a subset of rows, as once, few, many or a class of expanded clone.

size	V	D	J	CDR3	DNA
.	TRBV7-2	.	TRBJ2-3	CASKGGRAKDTQYF	TGTGCCAGCAAAGGAGGCAGGGCTAAAGATACGCAGTATTTT
once	TRBV19	.	TRBJ2-1	CASSIGLGSYNEQFF	TGTGCCAGTAGTATAGGGCTGGGCTCCTACAATGAGCAGTTCTTC
.	TRBV11-3	.	TRBJ2-1	CASSSGGSAYNEQFF	TGTGCCAGCAGCTCCGGGGGAAGCGCCTACAATGAGCAGTTCTTC
.	TRBV7-6	TRBD1	TRBJ2-7	CASSSGQGRGSIDEQYF	TGTGCCAGCAGTTCGGGACAGGGACGCGGATCCATAGACGAGCAGTACTTC
once	TRBV12-3/TRBV12-4	.	TRBJ1-1	CASSFPGTEAFF	TGTGCCAGCAGTTTTCCGGGAACTGAAGCTTTCTTT
.	TRBV7-9	.	TRBJ1-2	CASSLGSRTLGYTF	TGTGCCAGCAGCTTAGGGTCCCGGACCCTAGGCTACACCTTC
.	TRBV6-5	.	TRBJ1-1	CASSLSTATNTEAFF	TGTGCCAGCAGCCTTTCGACAGCTACGAACACTGAAGCTTTCTTT
.	TRBV5-1	.	TRBJ2-4	CASSLEAGQKNIQYF	TGCGCCAGCAGCTTGGAGGCGGGGCAGAAAAACATTCAGTACTTC
.	TRBV5-5	TRBD1	TRBJ2-5	CASSHEGTGVETQYF	TGTGCCAGCAGCCATGAGGGGACAGGGGTAGAGACCCAGTACTTC
.	TRBV18	.	TRBJ1-5	CASSPSESQPQHF	TGTGCCAGCTCACCATCGGAAAGTCAGCCCCAGCATTTT
.	TRBV6-5	TRBD1	TRBJ1-4	CASRADTGGEEKLFF	TGTGCCAGCAGGGCAGATACAGGGGGCGAAGAAAAACTGTTTTTT
.	TRBV11-3	TRBD2	TRBJ2-3	CASSLGTSGVYPDTQYF	TGTGCCAGCAGCCTTGGGACTAGCGGGGTATACCCAGATACGCAGTATTTT
.	TRBV3-1/TRBV3-2	.	TRBJ1-1	CASSQGGWYGVAMNTEAFF	TGTGCCAGCAGCCAAGGCGGCTGGTACGGGGTAGCCATGAACACTGAAGCTTTCTTT
.	TRBV23-1	.	TRBJ1-4	CAKGRRVNEKLFF	TGCGCTAAGGGGAGGAGGGTTAATGAAAAACTGTTTTTT
.	TRBV11-2	.	TRBJ2-7	CASRSTRGAEYEQYF	TGTGCCAGCAGGTCTACTCGCGGGGCCGAATACGAGCAGTACTTC
.	TRBV7-8	.	TRBJ2-6	CASSSHREHTGANVLTF	TGTGCCAGCAGTTCACACAGGGAACATACTGGGGCCAACGTCCTGACTTTC
.	TRBV6-1	.	TRBJ1-3	CASSDLQAGFSGNTIYF	TGTGCCAGCAGTGACTTACAGGCCGGATTCTCTGGAAACACCATATATTTT
.	TRBV29-1	.	TRBJ1-1	CSGSLGEGTEAFF	TGCAGCGGATCCCTCGGGGAGGGCACTGAAGCTTTCTTT
.	TRBV30	.	TRBJ1-1	CAWSVRGNTEAFF	TGTGCCTGGAGTGTACGGGGAAACACTGAAGCTTTCTTT
.	TRBV25-1	.	TRBJ1-6	CASSQGRTPLHF	TGTGCCAGCAGTCAGGGGAGGACACCCCTCCACTTT
once	TRBV5-1	.	TRBJ2-2	CASSGRNTGELFF	TGCGCCAGCAGCGGACGGAACACCGGGGAGCTGTTTTTT
.	TRBV25-1	.	TRBJ1-5	CASSDEKFSNQPQHF	TGTGCCAGCAGTGACGAAAAATTTAGCAATCAGCCCCAGCATTTT
.	TRBV19	TRBD1	TRBJ2-5	CASRAGGRETQYF	TGTGCCAGTAGGGCAGGGGGCCGGGAGACCCAGTACTTC
.	TRBV6-5	.	TRBJ1-1	CASLSMYTEAFF	TGTGCCAGCCTTAGCATGTACACTGAAGCTTTCTTT